This TCR beta chain was obtained from a study of blood T cell repertoires in COVID-19. Trimming took 8 bases from V and 3 from J, leaving 11 bases between them. Germline V gene lookup returns CDR1 MNHEY and CDR2 SMNVEV (reference sequence). CDR3 length: 14 residues. Original processing methods: From reference gene primer amplification, estimates of nucleated cell counts were derived. Sequencing used immunoSEQ multiplex PCR; TCRdb keeps in-frame clones, though not all of them. V, J and clone size are those of that table, while D and trimming were read from the DNA. The sample contains about 33,000 clones, around 87% of which appear only once.

Specimen: peripheral blood. This receptor was obtained from a man in his sixties or seventies with acute or convalescent COVID-19. V gene TRBV27 combines with J gene TRBJ1-6; possibly TRBD1 for D (6 bases). As DNA, the CDR3 is TGTGCCAGCTCACAGGGACACTATAATTCACCCCTCCACTTT. This codes for CASSQGHYNSPLHF.